This is a list of T cell receptor beta chains from one sample in a study of T cells in Graves' hyperthyroidism and ophthalmopathy. MiXCR, applied by TCRdb to the multiplex PCR reads, yields one record per CDR3 protein. The data hold about 320,000 distinct CDR3 sequences, with 15% to 20% observed a single time. Source material: blood. The source is a man between 25 and 39 years old with Graves' hyperthyroidism. The CDR3 runs from the conserved cysteine through the conserved F or W. Each record gives: CDR3 length, J gene, V gene, clone size, D gene, CDR3 DNA, CDR3 protein. A D gene is named only where the DNA matches it firmly. Clone sizes are given selectively: once, few, many, or a class where the clone is expanded.

>13|TRBJ2-7|TRBV20-1|many|TRBD1
TGCAGTGCTCCCGGGACAGGCCCCTACGAGCAGTACTTC
CSAPGTGPYEQYF
>13|TRBJ1-1|TRBV11-2|many|-
TGTGCCAGCAGCTTAGGGGAGGACACTGAAGCTTTCTTT
CASSLGEDTEAFF
>15|TRBJ1-5|TRBV24-1|many|-
-
CATSDPGRTFGAQHF
>14|TRBJ2-7|TRBV2|many|TRBD2
TGTGCCAGCAGTGGACTAGCGGGAGATGGGGAGCAGTACTTC
CASSGLAGDGEQYF
>14|TRBJ2-7|TRBV7-9|many|TRBD1
TGTGCCAGCAGCTCGGACAGGGGGCCCAACGAGCAGTACTTC
CASSSDRGPNEQYF
>14|TRBJ2-4|TRBV7-2|many|TRBD1
TGTGCCAGCAGCCTCGGACAGGGGAGAGGCATTCAGTACTTC
CASSLGQGRGIQYF
>17|TRBJ1-5|TRBV6-1|-|TRBD1
TGTGCCAGCAGTGATTTGATAGGGGGCGGAAGCAATCAGCCCCAGCATTTT
CASSDLIGGGSNQPQHF
>17|TRBJ2-2|TRBV4-1|-|TRBD1
TGCGCCAGCAGCCTCGGACAGGGGGGAGGAGGCACCGGGGAGCTGTTTTTT
CASSLGQGGGGTGELFF
>13|TRBJ2-3|TRBV12-3/TRBV12-4|-|-
TGTGCCAGCAGCGCTAGCGTGGGGGATACGCAGTATTTT
CASSASVGDTQYF
>14|TRBJ1-1|TRBV3-1|many|-
TGTGCCAGCAGCCAAGATGTTGGAAGGGCTGAAGCTTTCTTT
CASSQDVGRAEAFF
>14|TRBJ2-3|TRBV30|-|-
TGTGCCTGGAGTGTAGGGACCAACACAGATACGCAGTATTTT
CAWSVGTNTDTQYF
>13|TRBJ2-7|TRBV5-5|many|TRBD1
TGTGCCAGCAGGAGGACAGGATTCCTCGGGCAGTACTTC
CASRRTGFLGQYF
>13|TRBJ2-7|TRBV5-1|many|-
TGCGCCAGCGGAGAGGAGGGTTTATACGAGCAGTACTTC
CASGEEGLYEQYF
>15|TRBJ2-7|TRBV29-1|-|TRBD2
TGCAGCGTTGTGGGCGGGAGCGGGAGCTCCTACGAGCAGTACTTC
CSVVGGSGSSYEQYF
>16|TRBJ2-1|TRBV28|many|TRBD1
TGTGCCAGCAGTCTCCCGGGACAGGGGGCCTACAATGAGCAGTTCTTC
CASSLPGQGAYNEQFF
>14|TRBJ1-2|TRBV20-1|-|TRBD1
TGCAGTGCTAGAACGACAGGGGTGACTAGTGGCTACACCTTC
CSARTTGVTSGYTF
>15|TRBJ2-1|TRBV11-2|many|-
TGTGCCAGCAGCCGGCGGAATGGTCAGATCAATGAGCAGTTCTTC
CASSRRNGQINEQFF
>15|TRBJ1-6|TRBV20-1|-|-
TGCAGTGCTAGGGTCCTCCAGGGCTTGGAGTCACCCCTCCACTTT
CSARVLQGLESPLHF
>17|TRBJ2-5|TRBV27|many|TRBD2
TGTGCCAGCAGTTCCCCCCCTGGGGGAGGGTATCAAGAGACCCAGTACTTC
CASSSPPGGGYQETQYF
>18|TRBJ2-3|TRBV7-2|-|TRBD2
TGTGCCAGCAGCAAACGAAAAACTAGCGGGAGGGTCACAGATACGCAGTATTTT
CASSKRKTSGRVTDTQYF
>14|TRBJ2-7|TRBV6-1|many|-
TGTGCCAGCAGTCAAATGGGGGGGCCTTACGAGCAGTACTTC
CASSQMGGPYEQYF
>14|TRBJ1-1|TRBV20-1|-|-
TGCAGTGCTAGAGATTTCGGGGTGAGCACTGAAGCTTTCTTT
CSARDFGVSTEAFF
>19|TRBJ2-7|TRBV28|many|-
TGTGCCAGTTCAAGACGACCCGGACAGTCTTCCTCAAGCTCCTACGAGCAGTACTTC
CASSRRPGQSSSSSYEQYF
>13|TRBJ2-3|TRBV5-1|many|-
TGCGCCAGCAGCAAGGAAAGGCTAGATACGCAGTATTTT
CASSKERLDTQYF
>16|TRBJ2-7|TRBV10-2|-|TRBD2
TGCGCCAGCAGGGGAACTAGCGGGAGCCCTCCCTACGAGCAGTACTTC
CASRGTSGSPPYEQYF
>14|TRBJ1-1|TRBV12-3/TRBV12-4|many|TRBD1
TGTGCCAGCAGTTTAATGGGCAGGGGGGCCGAAGCTTTCTTT
CASSLMGRGAEAFF
>14|TRBJ1-1|TRBV28|many|-
TGTGCCAGCAGTTTATCCTTTGGGGTAACTGAAGCTTTCTTT
CASSLSFGVTEAFF
>16|TRBJ1-3|TRBV5-1|many|-
TGCGCCAGCAGCTTGGGCCTGGTTAGGTCTGGAAACACCATATATTTT
CASSLGLVRSGNTIYF
>14|TRBJ2-1|TRBV7-3|many|-
TGTGCCAGCAGCCCAAGCCTAGCGCACAATGAGCAGTTCTTC
CASSPSLAHNEQFF
>16|TRBJ1-1|TRBV7-9|few|-
TGTGCCAGCAGCTTAGTTGGGTCAGCGGGGAACACTGAAGCTTTCTTT
CASSLVGSAGNTEAFF
>12|TRBJ2-7|TRBV10-3|few|-
TGTGCCATCAGTCCCGTTGCCTACGAGCAGTACTTC
CAISPVAYEQYF
>13|TRBJ1-2|TRBV6-2/TRBV6-3|-|TRBD1
TGTGCCAGCAGTGGCCTCAGGGGGAATGGCTACACCTTC
CASSGLRGNGYTF
>16|TRBJ2-5|TRBV20-1|-|TRBD1
TGCAGTGCCACAGGGGCGGCGGGCCCCCACCGGCAGACCCAGTACTTC
CSATGAAGPHRQTQYF
>14|TRBJ1-5|TRBV18|many|TRBD1
TGTGCCAGCAGCCGAGACAGGGCCAATCAGCCCCAGCATTTT
CASSRDRANQPQHF
>12|TRBJ1-2|TRBV15|-|-
TGTGCCACCAGCAGAGACCTGTATGGCTACACCTTC
CATSRDLYGYTF
>15|TRBJ2-5|TRBV13|-|-
TGTGCCAGCAGCTTATCCCCGGCCTCGGGAGAGACCCAGTACTTC
CASSLSPASGETQYF
>14|TRBJ2-3|TRBV12-5|-|-
TGTGCTAGTGGTTTGGGGGGAGAATCAGATACGCAGTATTTT
CASGLGGESDTQYF
>12|TRBJ2-2|TRBV28|many|-
TGTGCCAGCAGTACTAACACCGGGGAGCTGTTTTTT
CASSTNTGELFF
>17|TRBJ2-1|TRBV5-1|few|TRBD2
TGCGCCAGCAGCTTGGCCCCGACTAGCGGGGGGGACAATGGGCAGTTCTTC
CASSLAPTSGGDNGQFF
>14|TRBJ1-1|TRBV28|many|-
TGTGCCAGCAGTTACGTGGGACTGAACACTGAAGCTTTCTTT
CASSYVGLNTEAFF
>18|TRBJ1-4|TRBV7-9|-|TRBD1
TGTGCCAGCAGCTTAGAACGGGGGACAGGGGGCGAAGGTGAAAAACTGTTTTTT
CASSLERGTGGEGEKLFF
>13|TRBJ1-2|TRBV29-1|-|-
TGCAGCATATCAGCGACTATAGGCTATGGCTACACCTTC
CSISATIGYGYTF
>12|TRBJ2-1|TRBV30|once|-
TGTGCCTGGAGTGTCGGGACCAATGAGCAGTTCTTC
CAWSVGTNEQFF
>14|TRBJ2-1|TRBV13|few|-
TGTGCCAGCAGCTCGGGGACTCAAATCAATGAGCAGTTCTTC
CASSSGTQINEQFF
>15|TRBJ2-7|TRBV7-9|many|TRBD1
TGTGCCAGCAGTACACCCGGGACAGGTGCCTACGAGCAGTACTTC
CASSTPGTGAYEQYF
>15|TRBJ2-1|TRBV29-1|few|-
TGCAGCGTCGCAGACTGGACAGACGCCTACAATGAGCAGTTCTTC
CSVADWTDAYNEQFF
>17|TRBJ2-3|TRBV27|many|-
TGTGCCAGCAGCTCTAAAGGGGGGACTTTTAGCACAGATACGCAGTATTTT
CASSSKGGTFSTDTQYF
>15|TRBJ2-5|TRBV20-1|many|-
TGCAGTGCTAGAGATCTTGGTGCTAGTCATGAGACCCAGTACTTC
CSARDLGASHETQYF
>14|TRBJ1-2|TRBV6-1|-|-
TGTGCCAGCAGTGGCCAGGCCTCCAACTATGGCTACACCTTC
CASSGQASNYGYTF